This T cell receptor beta chain derives from a study of neoadjuvant anti-PD-1 for oral cavity cancer. Points from the study as a whole: Post-nivolumab, blood T cell clonality was significantly elevated in non-responders.

With respect to this clone: Its antigen remains unknown.

The germline V gene encodes CDR1 MNHEY and CDR2 SVGAGI. The CDR3 covers 12 residues. The ends were cut back, 6 bases at V and 7 bases at J, with 12 bases in the middle. Assay used: immunoSEQ multiplex PCR; TCRdb lists only in-frame clones, some missing. The sample carries around 15,000 clones, 60% to 80% recorded once. This receptor was obtained from a person between 35 and 79 years old with oral cavity squamous cell carcinoma. The chain has TRBV6-5 and TRBJ1-2, with D maybe TRBD1 (5 bases). The sample was PBMCs, taken before nivolumab (anti-PD-1) treatment. CDR3 sequence: CASRTAGGGYTF. In DNA, the CDR3 is TGTGCCAGCAGAACCGCCGGGGGTGGCTACACCTTC.